This entry lists 22 T cell receptor beta chains sequenced from one sample in a study of T cells after yellow fever vaccination. TCRdb reprocessed the 5' RACE reads via MiXCR and lists one record per CDR3 protein. The table shows around 600,000 distinct CDR3 sequences, with roughly an eighth occurring only once. The sequencing used PBMCs, collected on the day of the yellow fever booster vaccination. These receptors originate from a man aged 25-45 years who received the YFV17D yellow fever vaccine.

This clonotype was detected only a few times. The V gene is TRBV5-1, the J gene TRBJ2-5, with a possible D match to TRBD2 (6 bases). The V and J ends lost 0 bases and 4 bases respectively, with 22 bases between them. CDR3 length equals 18 residues. Germline loops: CDR1 SGHRS, CDR2 YFSETQ. CDR3 sequence: CASSLGRSGPVKRETQYF. The CDR3 nucleotides are TGCGCCAGCAGCTTGGGACGTAGCGGACCCGTGAAGCGAGAGACCCAGTACTTC.

The rearrangement joins TRBV20-1 to TRBJ1-5; possibly TRBD1 for D (5 bases). Germline assignment: CDR1 DFQATT and CDR2 SNEGSKA (reference sequence). This CDR3 is 15 amino acids long. The V and J ends lost 3 bases and 0 bases respectively, with 12 bases between them. The CDR3: CSASDRLYSNQPQHF. CDR3 bases: TGCAGTGCTAGCGACAGACTATATAGCAATCAGCCCCAGCATTTT.

The sample holds a few counts of this clonotype. CDR3 residues: CASSTSLYEQYF. Written as DNA, the CDR3 is TGTGCCAGCAGCACCAGTCTCTACGAGCAGTACTTC. V gene TRBV11-2 combines with J gene TRBJ2-7; no firm D call. The germline V and J ends were trimmed by 5 bases and 3 bases, with 8 bases remaining between them. The length of the CDR3 is 12 residues. Germline loops: CDR1 SGHAT, CDR2 FQNNGV.

This clonotype was counted only a few times. V usage is TRBV20-1 and J usage is TRBJ2-7, with TRBD2 matching 10 bases. V was pared by 2 bases and J by 7 bases, with 14 bases of the junction left unmatched. Germline V CDR1 and CDR2: DFQATT, SNEGSKA (reference sequence). This CDR3 spans 16 amino acids. The CDR3 here is CSARLAGVNLSGEQYF. Written as DNA, the CDR3 is TGCAGTGCTAGACTAGCGGGAGTCAATTTGAGTGGGGAGCAGTACTTC.

This clonotype was counted only a few times. The chain employs TRBV5-4 and TRBJ2-5; TRBD2 aligns across 10 bases. J lost 3 bases, V lost 2 bases, and 1 base had no gene match. The germline V gene has CDR1 SGHNT and CDR2 YYREEE (reference sequence). The CDR3 is 14 residues long. The CDR3 DNA follows: TGTGCCAGCAGCTTAAGCGGGGGGGAAGAGACCCAGTACTTC. Translation: CASSLSGGEETQYF. The whole variable domain, remainder taken from reference TRBV5-4 and TRBJ2-5, is ETGVTQSPTHLIKTRGQQVTLRCSSQSGHNTVSWYQQALGQGPQFIFQYYREEENGRGNFPPRFSGLQFPNYSSELNVNALELDDSALYLCASSLSGGEETQYFGPGTRLLVL.

This clonotype was seen only a few times. The chain recombines TRBV5-6 with TRBJ2-1, with TRBD2 matching over 11 bases. Per germline, CDR1 SGHDT and CDR2 YYEEEE. The ends lost 9 bases at V and 7 bases at J; junction bases unmatched: 15. There are 16 residues in the CDR3. As DNA, the CDR3 is TGTGCCACTCAAATTAATAGCGGGAGGGCCGTTAATGAGCAGTTCTTC. The encoded protein is CATQINSGRAVNEQFF. Variable domain in full (rest from reference TRBV5-6 and TRBJ2-1): DAGVTQSPTHLIKTRGQQVTLRCSPKSGHDTVSWYQQALGQGPQFIFQYYEEEERQRGNFPDRFSGHQFPNYSSELNVNALLLGDSALYLCATQINSGRAVNEQFFGPGTRLTVL.

The sample holds a few counts of this clonotype. The CDR3, as DNA: TGTGCCAGCAGCTTTTCTCTGATGGGGAATGAGCAGTTCTTC. Amino acid sequence: CASSFSLMGNEQFF. The V call is TRBV7-9, the J call TRBJ2-1; D call uncertain. The germline CDR1 and CDR2 sequences are SEHNR and FQNEAQ (reference sequence). The CDR3 is 14 amino acids. V lost 3 bases to trimming and J lost 7 bases, with 13 bases between them.

This clonotype was counted many times. The chain employs TRBV7-2 and TRBJ2-5, with TRBD2 matching 8 bases. Germline V gene sequence: CDR1 SGHTA, CDR2 FQGNSA. The CDR3 is made up of 16 amino acids. V shed 5 bases and J 2 bases; nucleotides not matched to a gene: 10. The CDR3 bases are TGTGCCAGCAGCACCCGGACGGGAGGGCCACAAGAGACCCAGTACTTC. Protein product: CASSTRTGGPQETQYF.

This clonotype was observed at least ten times. V usage is TRBV23-1 and J usage is TRBJ1-4; 8 bases match TRBD1. TRBV23-1 is an open reading frame, and its role is uncertain. The V and J ends lost 7 bases and 8 bases, in that order; junction bases with no gene match: 9. This CDR3 spans 14 amino acids. CDR3 sequence: CASIHQGAEEKLFF. In nucleotides, the CDR3 is TGCGCCAGCATCCACCAGGGGGCCGAGGAAAAACTGTTTTTT.

The chain has TRBV5-1 and TRBJ2-1, with D possibly being TRBD1 (6 bases). The CDR3 is 12 residues long. Trimming cost V 3 bases and J 9 bases, with 10 bases left between them. In germline, CDR1 is SGHRS, CDR2 YFSETQ. CDR3 residues: CASSSTGTEQFF. CDR3 in DNA: TGCGCCAGCAGCTCCACAGGGACTGAGCAGTTCTTC.

This clonotype was picked up many times. The chain recombines TRBV7-3 with TRBJ1-1, with unresolved D. Deletions cut 6 bases from V and 5 bases from J, with 13 bases between. From germline, CDR1 is SGHTA and CDR2 FQGTGA. This CDR3 is 13 amino acids long. CDR3 sequence (DNA): TGTGCCAGCAGGTTCCACACGGGAACTGAAGCTTTCTTT. Its protein product is CASRFHTGTEAFF.

This clonotype appeared a few times. The rearrangement links TRBV30 to TRBJ2-1; perhaps TRBD1 as D (5 bases). Trimming left V 5 bases short and J 1 base short, with 27 bases between. Germline values: CDR1 GTSNPN, CDR2 SVGIG (reference sequence). There are 19 residues in the CDR3. The CDR3 here is CAWGLLRTFPGKSYNEQFF. DNA of the CDR3: TGTGCCTGGGGTCTCCTGCGGACGTTCCCAGGGAAGTCCTACAATGAGCAGTTCTTC.

V usage is TRBV7-8 and J usage is TRBJ2-6; D perhaps matches TRBD2 (5 bases). V lost 2 bases and J lost 7, with 21 bases in between. Germline V gene lookup returns CDR1 SGHVS and CDR2 FQNEAQ. The length of the CDR3 is 18 residues. This CDR3 is CASSLRPSRTVSANVLTF. In nucleotides, the CDR3 is TGTGCCAGCAGCTTACGGCCCTCGCGGACTGTCTCAGCCAACGTCCTGACTTTC.

The chain joins TRBV15 to TRBJ2-3; D perhaps matches TRBD2 (5 bases). The CDR3 is 15 residues long. Germline V gives CDR1 LNHNV, CDR2 YYDKDF (reference sequence). Trimming cost V 4 bases and J 2 bases, with 13 bases left between them. This CDR3 is CATSNARLFTDTQYF. CDR3 coding DNA: TGTGCCACCAGCAACGCCCGACTATTCACAGATACGCAGTATTTT.

This clonotype was found a few times. The rearrangement joins TRBV7-2 to TRBJ2-3; D unclear. Germline V gene sequence: CDR1 SGHTA, CDR2 FQGNSA. The CDR3 has 16 residues. V lost 0 bases and J 0 bases, leaving 10 bases between the germline ends. DNA of the CDR3: TGTGCCAGCAGCTTAGCGGGCATAGGTAGCACAGATACGCAGTATTTT. This sequence encodes CASSLAGIGSTDTQYF.

This clonotype is a singleton in its sample. The chain employs TRBV5-6 and TRBJ2-7; weak D call: TRBD1 (6 bases). The V gene's germline CDR1 is SGHDT and CDR2 YYEEEE. The CDR3 has 14 amino acids. With 4 bases removed from V and 1 base from J, the gap between germline ends came to 12 bases. DNA for the CDR3: TGTGCCAGCAGCCGGGACACATTATCCTACGAGCAGTACTTC. As protein: CASSRDTLSYEQYF.

A few counts support this clonotype. This chain uses TRBV5-5 with TRBJ2-3, with 10 bases lining up with TRBD1. Germline V gene data show CDR1 as SGHKS and CDR2 as YYEKEE (reference sequence). CDR3 length: 15 residues. The J segment lost 0 bases and the V segment lost 6 bases, leaving 4 bases of the junction unmatched. The CDR3 region has the DNA TGTGCCAGCAAGCGGACAGGGGGAAGCACAGATACGCAGTATTTT. Its protein product is CASKRTGGSTDTQYF. Filled out from reference TRBV5-5 and TRBJ2-3, the complete variable domain reads DAGVTQSPTHLIKTRGQQVTLRCSPISGHKSVSWYQQVLGQGPQFIFQYYEKEERGRGNFPDRFSARQFPNYSSELNVNALLLGDSALYLCASKRTGGSTDTQYFGPGTRLTVL.

The J gene is TRBJ2-2, the V gene TRBV30; TRBD2 matches 8 bases. The CDR3 is made up of 15 amino acids. The germline CDR1 and CDR2 sequences are GTSNPN and SVGIG (reference sequence). Trimming took 2 bases from V and 7 from J; bases not matched to a gene: 9. CDR3 amino acids: CAWSLLTSAGGELFF. DNA for the CDR3: TGTGCCTGGAGTCTTCTGACTAGCGCGGGCGGGGAGCTGTTTTTT.

The V and J genes are TRBV7-2 and TRBJ2-3; possibly TRBD1 or TRBD2 for D (5 bases each). The CDR3 is made up of 14 amino acids. The germline V gene has CDR1 SGHTA and CDR2 FQGNSA. The ends were cut back, 9 bases at V and 4 bases at J, with 17 bases in the middle. CDR3 sequence: CASLYGGAADTQYF. The CDR3 DNA follows: TGTGCCAGTCTCTATGGGGGAGCGGCAGATACGCAGTATTTT.

This chain uses TRBV29-1 with TRBJ2-2; no clear D gene. Germline V gene lookup returns CDR1 SQVTM and CDR2 ANQGSEA. Between the trimmed V and J ends, which lost 6 bases and 6 bases, there was a span of 8 bases. The CDR3 sequence is 11 residues long. In DNA form, the CDR3 reads TGCAGCGTCATAGTTTCCGGGGAGCTGTTTTTT. It specifies CSVIVSGELFF.

The sample holds many counts of this clonotype. V is TRBV19 and J is TRBJ2-4, with 8 bases aligning to TRBD1. The CDR3 is 13 amino acids. J gave up 7 bases and V 5 bases, and 4 bases lay outside the gene matches. Germline CDR1 and CDR2: LNHDA and SQIVND (reference sequence). DNA for the CDR3: TGTGCCAGTAGTGACAGGGGTTCGAACATTCAGTACTTC. Protein: CASSDRGSNIQYF.

This clonotype occurred a few times. The chain has TRBV12-3 or TRBV12-4 and TRBJ2-7; possibly TRBD2 for D (6 bases). The CDR3 spans 13 residues. V was clipped by 5 bases and J by 6 bases, with 14 bases between them. The CDR3 DNA reads as TGTGCCAGCAGTGGTGGGAGGTCAGTCGAGCAGTACTTC. It encodes CASSGGRSVEQYF.